These 28 T cell receptor beta chains were all obtained from the same sample, sequenced in a study of cytotoxic CD8 clonotypes in ibrutinib-treated CLL. Measured with immunoSEQ multiplex PCR; TCRdb has only the in-frame clones, and not every one. The sample yields about 310,000 clones, approximately 80% seen once. The material sequenced was PBMCs, taken before ibrutinib treatment. The receptors originated from a human donor with chronic lymphocytic leukemia.

This clone was observed a few times. CDR3 residues: CATSRQTGFGNTIYF. As DNA, the CDR3 is TGTGCCACCAGCAGACAGACTGGTTTTGGAAACACCATATATTTT. V and J are TRBV15 and TRBJ1-3; D gene ambiguous. Trimming took 2 bases from V and 3 from J, leaving 11 bases between them. The length of the CDR3 is 15 residues. The germline CDR1 and CDR2 sequences are LNHNV and YYDKDF (reference sequence). Variable domain in full (rest from reference TRBV15 and TRBJ1-3): DAMVIQNPRYQVTQFGKPVTLSCSQTLNHNVMYWYQQKSSQAPKLLFHYYDKDFNNEADTPDNFQSRRPNTSFCFLDIRSPGLGDTAMYLCATSRQTGFGNTIYFGEGSWLTVV.

The chain's CDR3 is CASSLVPKRTQYF. The CDR3 DNA is TGTGCCAGCAGCTTGGTCCCGAAGAGGACCCAGTACTTC. J is TRBJ2-5 and V is TRBV5-4; D gene unclear. Germline lookup yields CDR1 SGHNT and CDR2 YYREEE (reference sequence). Trimming left V 0 bases short and J 7 bases short, with 10 bases between. The CDR3 is made up of 13 amino acids.

The chain is built from TRBV13 and TRBJ2-5, with 10 bases that match TRBD1. CDR3 size: 16 residues. J gave up 0 bases and V 4 bases, and 5 bases lay outside the gene matches. The germline CDR1 and CDR2 sequences are PRHDT and FYEKMQ (reference sequence). CDR3 nucleotide sequence: TGTGCCAGCAGCTCAAGGGACAGGGGATACCAAGAGACCCAGTACTTC. This translates into CASSSRDRGYQETQYF. Full variable domain (outside the CDR3, taken from reference TRBV13 and TRBJ2-5): AAGVIQSPRHLIKEKRETATLKCYPIPRHDTVYWYQQGPGQDPQFLISFYEKMQSDKGSIPDRFSAQQFSDYHSELNMSSLELGDSALYFCASSSRDRGYQETQYFGPGTRLLVL.

The chain links TRBV19 to TRBJ1-5; the D is unclear. The CDR3 is made up of 13 amino acids. The V end lost 2 bases, the J end lost 3 bases, and 5 bases lay between the germline ends. Looked up from germline, CDR1 is LNHDA and CDR2 is SQIVND (reference sequence). The CDR3 here is CASSIRHNQPQHF. In DNA form, the CDR3 reads TGTGCCAGTAGTATAAGGCACAATCAGCCCCAGCATTTT.

This chain links TRBV19 with TRBJ1-2; D gene uncertain. This CDR3 region has 16 residues. Germline V gene lookup returns CDR1 LNHDA and CDR2 SQIVND (reference sequence). Trimming left V 5 bases short and J 6 bases short, with 22 bases between. CDR3 sequence (DNA): TGTGCCAGTAGTCTGGGGTATGGATCGGATCGGCATGGCTACACCTTC. Amino acid sequence: CASSLGYGSDRHGYTF. The full variable domain, its missing parts supplied by reference TRBV19 and TRBJ1-2, is DGGITQSPKYLFRKEGQNVTLSCEQNLNHDAMYWYRQDPGQGLRLIYYSQIVNDFQKGDIAEGYSVSREKKESFPLTVTSAQKNPTAFYLCASSLGYGSDRHGYTFGSGTRLTVV.

This chain uses TRBV29-1 with TRBJ1-3; TRBD1 is a possible D gene (6 bases). This CDR3 comprises 14 residues. V lost 6 bases to trimming and J lost 6 bases, with 18 bases between them. Germline CDR1 and CDR2: SQVTM and ANQGSEA. This CDR3 reads CSVPEGGTSNTIYF. CDR3 coding DNA: TGCAGCGTCCCCGAGGGGGGAACCTCAAACACCATATATTTT.

V gene TRBV19 combines with J gene TRBJ2-7; 9 bases are shared with TRBD1. CDR1 is LNHDA and CDR2 is SQIVND in the germline V gene (reference sequence). This CDR3 comprises 14 residues. V gave up 5 bases and J gave up 4 bases; unmatched junction bases: 6. For the CDR3, the DNA is TGTGCCAGTAGTGTGGGGACAGGGTGGTACGAGCAGTACTTC. This gives the protein CASSVGTGWYEQYF.

This clone came up a few times. The V and J genes are TRBV27 and TRBJ1-2, with 8 bases lining up with TRBD1. V lost 5 bases and J lost 6; bases outside the gene matches: 14. CDR1 MNHEY and CDR2 SMNVEV come from the germline V gene (reference sequence). This CDR3 comprises 16 residues. The CDR3 sequence: CASSPYIRTGPDGYTF. The DNA for the CDR3 is TGTGCCAGCAGTCCCTACATACGGACAGGGCCAGATGGCTACACCTTC.

The CDR3 DNA follows: TGTGCCACCAGCACCCGAATGAGGACAGGGACTAGCACAGATACGCAGTATTTT. Encoded protein: CATSTRMRTGTSTDTQYF. This rearrangement joins TRBV15 to TRBJ2-3; 8 bases fit TRBD1. Trimming cost V 4 bases and J 0 bases; bases outside gene matches: 12. The CDR3 extends over 18 amino acids. The germline gives CDR1 LNHNV, CDR2 YYDKDF (reference sequence).

The chain is built from TRBV29-1 and TRBJ2-7; D might be TRBD1 or TRBD2, each matching 5 bases. Germline lookup yields CDR1 SQVTM and CDR2 ANQGSEA. Trimming removed 6 bases from V and 2 bases from J, with 17 bases in between. The CDR3 contains 14 residues. CDR3 in amino acids: CSVEQPGSTYEQYF. The DNA for the CDR3 is TGCAGCGTCGAGCAACCAGGGAGTACCTACGAGCAGTACTTC.

The rearrangement joins TRBV28 to TRBJ1-3, with 7 bases identical to TRBD1. CDR3 length equals 16 residues. With V trimmed by 3 bases and J by 4 bases, 9 bases remained unmatched. CDR1 MDHEN and CDR2 SYDVKM come from the germline V gene. The chain's CDR3 is CASSLYRGLPGNTIYF. In DNA, the CDR3 is TGTGCCAGCAGTTTGTATAGGGGGCTTCCCGGAAACACCATATATTTT.

The rearrangement uses TRBV7-2 and TRBJ1-3, with TRBD1 matching over 7 bases. This CDR3 contains 13 residues. The V gene's germline CDR1 is SGHTA and CDR2 FQGNSA. V lost 5 bases to trimming and J lost 6 bases; unmatched junction nucleotides: 4. The CDR3 DNA reads as TGTGCCAGCAGCAAAGGGACAGAAAACACCATATATTTT. Protein: CASSKGTENTIYF.

V gene TRBV19 combines with J gene TRBJ2-4; TRBD2 is a possible D gene (7 bases). The CDR3 totals 12 residues. Germline loops: CDR1 LNHDA, CDR2 SQIVND (reference sequence). V was cut by 3 bases and J by 16 bases, with 16 bases left in between. Here the CDR3 DNA reads TGTGCCAGTAGTATCGGGGGGCTAGCCCCATACTTC. Translated: CASSIGGLAPYF.

This clone turned up a few times. The chain carries TRBV19 and TRBJ2-1; D remains unclear. Trimming pared 3 bases from V and 2 bases from J, leaving 8 bases between. CDR3 size: 14 residues. Germline CDR1 is LNHDA and CDR2 is SQIVND (reference sequence). The CDR3 is CASSIGATYNEQFF. CDR3 in DNA: TGTGCCAGTAGTATCGGAGCGACCTACAATGAGCAGTTCTTC.

The rearrangement joins TRBV30 to TRBJ2-2; 8 bases match TRBD1. V lost 4 bases to trimming and J lost 5 bases; unmatched junction nucleotides: 6. The V gene's germline CDR1 is GTSNPN and CDR2 SVGIG (reference sequence). The CDR3 is 14 residues long. In nucleotides, the CDR3 is TGTGCCTGGAATCTGGACAGGGAAACCGGGGAGCTGTTTTTT. It encodes CAWNLDRETGELFF. The complete variable domain, with remaining parts taken from reference TRBV30 and TRBJ2-2, reads SQTIHQWPATLVQPVGSPLSLECTVEGTSNPNLYWYRQAAGRGLQLLFYSVGIGQISSEVPQNLSASRPQDRQFILSSKKLLLSDSGFYLCAWNLDRETGELFFGEGSRLTVL.

J is TRBJ2-5 and V is TRBV2; D is perhaps TRBD1 or TRBD2 (5 bases each). Germline V gene data show CDR1 as SNHLY and CDR2 as FYNNEI. The CDR3 is 12 residues long. V was pared by 8 bases and J by 5 bases, with 12 bases between. The CDR3 is CASGWGMETQYF. CDR3 coding DNA: TGTGCCAGCGGCTGGGGGATGGAGACCCAGTACTTC.

The V call is TRBV10-3, the J call TRBJ2-7; possibly TRBD1 or TRBD2 for D (5 bases each). The length of the CDR3 is 12 residues. Trimming pared 11 bases from V and 2 bases from J, leaving 13 bases between. Per germline, CDR1 ENHRY and CDR2 SYGVKD. The CDR3 nucleotides read TGTGCCCTCGGGACGGATCCCTACGAGCAGTACTTC. Translation gives CALGTDPYEQYF.

The chain couples TRBV5-5 to TRBJ2-1, with D hard to call. The ends were cut back, 0 bases at V and 7 bases at J, with 14 bases in the middle. Germline loops: CDR1 SGHKS, CDR2 YYEKEE (reference sequence). This CDR3 spans 15 amino acids. The CDR3 nucleotides read TGTGCCAGCAGCTTGGATCGTCAGGCGCTTAATGAGCAGTTCTTC. Amino acids: CASSLDRQALNEQFF.

A remark on this clone: The conserved closing phenylalanine or tryptophan is absent in this CDR3, likely reflecting a read error. No DNA is shown, since the ends of the CDR3 on it are uncertain; the CDR3 is the one TCRdb lists. This chain joins TRBV7-9 and TRBJ1-4; no DNA check was done on the table's D call, TRBD1. The CDR3 is 12 amino acids in total, end residues counted. The V gene's germline CDR1 is SEHNR and CDR2 FQNEAQ (reference sequence). CDR3 sequence: CASSLGRGGPTI.

CDR3 residues: CASIAQGRETQYF. CDR3 in DNA: TGTGCCAGCATCGCGCAGGGGCGAGAGACCCAGTACTTC. The V gene is TRBV25-1, the J gene TRBJ2-5; possible D gene TRBD1, 6 bases. Germline CDR1 and CDR2: MGHDK and SYGVNS. Trimming pared 7 bases from V and 4 bases from J, leaving 13 bases between. There are 13 residues in the CDR3.

The chain carries TRBV30 and TRBJ2-3, with TRBD1 identical over 9 bases. This CDR3 region has 15 residues. CDR1 is GTSNPN and CDR2 is SVGIG in the germline V gene (reference sequence). Unmatched junction bases numbered 7, after V lost 3 bases and J lost 3 bases. Written as DNA, the CDR3 is TGTGCCTGGAGGAGGTGGGACAGGGCTACAGATACGCAGTATTTT. It codes for CAWRRWDRATDTQYF.

This clone was detected only once. The V and J genes are TRBV27 and TRBJ1-5; D is undetermined. Trimming took off 0 bases at V and 5 bases at J, with 8 bases between the two ends. The germline CDR1 and CDR2 sequences are MNHEY and SMNVEV (reference sequence). This CDR3 is 14 amino acids long. The CDR3 protein is CASSLSSVYQPQHF. For the CDR3, the DNA is TGTGCCAGCAGTTTATCGAGCGTGTATCAGCCCCAGCATTTT.

The chain links TRBV4-3 to TRBJ2-7, with unresolved D. Germline-derived CDR1 and CDR2 are LGHNA and YSLEER. Trimming stripped 3 bases from V and 4 bases from J, with 16 bases between. The CDR3 contains 15 residues. CDR3 nucleotides: TGCGCCAGCAGCCAGAGATCCTCGTTGCCATACGAGCAGTACTTC. Protein product: CASSQRSSLPYEQYF.

The chain employs TRBV10-3 and TRBJ2-5; 9 bases match TRBD1. This CDR3 comprises 14 residues. V was clipped by 10 bases and J by 4 bases; unmatched bases: 10. The germline V gene encodes CDR1 ENHRY and CDR2 SYGVKD. Here the CDR3 DNA reads TGTGCCACGAAACTGGGACAGGGAGTAGAGACCCAGTACTTC. Translating it yields CATKLGQGVETQYF.

The rearrangement links TRBV7-2 to TRBJ1-2, with D hard to call. The V end lost 3 bases, the J end lost 5 bases, and 7 bases lay between the germline ends. CDR3 length equals 12 residues. Germline V CDR1 and CDR2: SGHTA, FQGNSA. The CDR3 reads CASSFSLYGYTF. In DNA form, the CDR3 reads TGTGCCAGCAGCTTCTCCCTGTATGGCTACACCTTC.

This clone was counted between two and nine times. The chain recombines TRBV30 with TRBJ2-5; 11 bases line up with TRBD2. The germline V gene has CDR1 GTSNPN and CDR2 SVGIG (reference sequence). The CDR3 covers 14 residues. V dropped 7 bases and J dropped 5; count of bases not matched to a gene: 9. The CDR3 coding sequence is TGTGCCTTCCGTAGCGGGAGGGCCGGGGAGACCCAGTACTTC. It yields the protein CAFRSGRAGETQYF.

V is TRBV12-5 and J is TRBJ1-5, with D tentatively TRBD1 (5 bases). Germline loops: CDR1 LGHNT, CDR2 FRNRAP. Trimming left V 0 bases short and J 7 bases short, with 16 bases between. The CDR3 has 16 amino acids. The CDR3 DNA sequence: TGTGCTAGTGGTTTGGTACGGAGTGGTGGGGGGCAGCCCCAGCATTTT. This encodes CASGLVRSGGGQPQHF. Looking up the rest from reference TRBV12-5 and TRBJ1-5 gives the full variable domain: DARVTQTPRHKVTEMGQEVTMRCQPILGHNTVFWYRQTMMQGLELLAYFRNRAPLDDSGMPKDRFSAEMPDATLATLKIQPSEPRDSAVYFCASGLVRSGGGQPQHFGDGTRLSIL.

V and J are TRBV5-1 and TRBJ2-5; no clear D gene. CDR1 is SGHRS, CDR2 YFSETQ, per germline. The V end lost 1 base, the J end lost 4 bases, and 5 bases lay between the germline ends. CDR3 size: 12 residues. This CDR3 is CASSLNLETQYF. Written as DNA, the CDR3 is TGCGCCAGCAGCTTGAACTTAGAGACCCAGTACTTC.